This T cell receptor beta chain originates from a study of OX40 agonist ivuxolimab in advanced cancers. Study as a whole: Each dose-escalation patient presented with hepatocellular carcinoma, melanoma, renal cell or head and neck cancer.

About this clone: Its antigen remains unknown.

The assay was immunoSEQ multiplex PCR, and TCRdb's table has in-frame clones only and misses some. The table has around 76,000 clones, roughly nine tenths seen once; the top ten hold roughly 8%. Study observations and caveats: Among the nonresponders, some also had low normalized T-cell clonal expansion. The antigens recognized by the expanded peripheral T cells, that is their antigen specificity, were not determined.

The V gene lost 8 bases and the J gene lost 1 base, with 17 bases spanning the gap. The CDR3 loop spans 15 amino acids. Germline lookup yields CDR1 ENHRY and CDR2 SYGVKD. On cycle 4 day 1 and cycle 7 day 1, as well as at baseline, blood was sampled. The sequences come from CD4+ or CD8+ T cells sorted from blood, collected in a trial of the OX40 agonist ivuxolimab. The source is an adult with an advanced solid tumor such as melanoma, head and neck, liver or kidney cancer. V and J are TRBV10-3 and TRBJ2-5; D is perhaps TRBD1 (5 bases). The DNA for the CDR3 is TGTGCCATCGGCTTAGGGGCCGGTTTCCAAGAGACCCAGTACTTC. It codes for CAIGLGAGFQETQYF.